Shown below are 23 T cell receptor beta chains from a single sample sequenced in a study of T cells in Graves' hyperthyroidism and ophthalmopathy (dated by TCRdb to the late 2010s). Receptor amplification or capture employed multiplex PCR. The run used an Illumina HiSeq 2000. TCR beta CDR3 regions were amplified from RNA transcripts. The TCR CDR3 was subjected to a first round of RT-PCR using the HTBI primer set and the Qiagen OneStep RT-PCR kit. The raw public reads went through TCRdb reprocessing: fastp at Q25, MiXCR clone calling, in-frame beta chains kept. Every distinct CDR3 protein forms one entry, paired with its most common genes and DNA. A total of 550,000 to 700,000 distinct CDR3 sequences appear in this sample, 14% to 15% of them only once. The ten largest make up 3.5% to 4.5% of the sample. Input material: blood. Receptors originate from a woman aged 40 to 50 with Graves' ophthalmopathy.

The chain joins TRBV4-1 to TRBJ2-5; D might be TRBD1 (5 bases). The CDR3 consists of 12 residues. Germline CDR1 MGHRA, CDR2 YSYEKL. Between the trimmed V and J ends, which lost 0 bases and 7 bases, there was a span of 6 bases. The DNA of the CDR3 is TGCGCCAGCAGCCAAGAAGGGGTGACCCAGTACTTC. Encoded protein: CASSQEGVTQYF.

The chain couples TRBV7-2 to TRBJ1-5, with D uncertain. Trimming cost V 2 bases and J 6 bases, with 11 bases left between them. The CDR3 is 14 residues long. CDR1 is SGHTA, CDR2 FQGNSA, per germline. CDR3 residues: CASSLWVESQPQHF. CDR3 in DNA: TGTGCCAGCAGCTTATGGGTTGAGAGTCAGCCCCAGCATTTT.

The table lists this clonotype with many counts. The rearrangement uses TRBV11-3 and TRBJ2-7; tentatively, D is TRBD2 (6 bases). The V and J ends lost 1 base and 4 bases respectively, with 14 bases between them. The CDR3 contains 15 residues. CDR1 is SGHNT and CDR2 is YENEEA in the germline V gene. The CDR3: CASSLGTGLNYEQYF. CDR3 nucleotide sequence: TGTGCCAGCAGCTTAGGCACGGGACTCAATTACGAGCAGTACTTC.

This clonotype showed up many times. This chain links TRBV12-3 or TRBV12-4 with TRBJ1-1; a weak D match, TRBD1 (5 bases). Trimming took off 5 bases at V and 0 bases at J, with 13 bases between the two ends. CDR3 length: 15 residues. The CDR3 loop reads CASSKGRELNTEAFF. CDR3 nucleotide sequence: TGTGCCAGCAGTAAGGGGAGGGAGTTGAACACTGAAGCTTTCTTT.

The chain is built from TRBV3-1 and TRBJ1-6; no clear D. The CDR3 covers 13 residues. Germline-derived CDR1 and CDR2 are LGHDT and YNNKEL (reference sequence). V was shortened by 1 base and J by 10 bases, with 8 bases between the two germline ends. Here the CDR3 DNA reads TGTGCCAGCAGCCAAGTGATCGACTCACCCCTCCACTTT. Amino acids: CASSQVIDSPLHF. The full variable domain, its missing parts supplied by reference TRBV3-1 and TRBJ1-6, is DTAVSQTPKYLVTQMGNDKSIKCEQNLGHDTMYWYKQDSKKFLKIMFSYNNKELIINETVPNRFSPKSPDKAHLNLHINSLELGDSAVYFCASSQVIDSPLHFGNGTRLTVT.

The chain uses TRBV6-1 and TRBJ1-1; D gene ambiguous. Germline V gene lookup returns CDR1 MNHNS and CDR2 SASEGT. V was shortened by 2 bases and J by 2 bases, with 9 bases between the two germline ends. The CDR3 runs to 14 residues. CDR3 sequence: CASSEYNLNTEAFF. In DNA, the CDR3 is TGTGCCAGCAGTGAATACAACCTTAACACTGAAGCTTTCTTT.

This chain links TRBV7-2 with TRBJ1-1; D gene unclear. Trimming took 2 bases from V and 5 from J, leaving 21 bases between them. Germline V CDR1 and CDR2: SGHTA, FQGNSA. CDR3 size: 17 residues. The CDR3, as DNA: TGTGCCAGCAGCTTAAGCGAAATTCTGGGCGGTAGGACTGAAGCTTTCTTT. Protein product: CASSLSEILGGRTEAFF.

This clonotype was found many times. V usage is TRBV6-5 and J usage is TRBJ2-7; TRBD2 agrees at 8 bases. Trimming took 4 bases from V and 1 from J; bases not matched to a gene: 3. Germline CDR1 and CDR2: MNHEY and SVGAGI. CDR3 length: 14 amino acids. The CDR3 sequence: CASSLLADSYEQYF. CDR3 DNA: TGTGCCAGCAGTTTACTAGCGGATTCCTACGAGCAGTACTTC.

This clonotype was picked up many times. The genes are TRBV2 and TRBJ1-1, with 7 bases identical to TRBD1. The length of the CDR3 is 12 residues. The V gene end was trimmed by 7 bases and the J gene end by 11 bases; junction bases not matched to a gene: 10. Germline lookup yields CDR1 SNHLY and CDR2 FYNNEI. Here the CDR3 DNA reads TGTGCCAGCACTGACGACAGGGCAAGGGCTTTCTTT. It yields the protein CASTDDRARAFF. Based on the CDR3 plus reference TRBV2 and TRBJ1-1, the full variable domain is EPEVTQTPSHQVTQMGQEVILRCVPISNHLYFYWYRQILGQKVEFLVSFYNNEISEKSEIFDDQFSVERPDGSNFTLKIRSTKLEDSAMYFCASTDDRARAFFGQGTRLTVV.

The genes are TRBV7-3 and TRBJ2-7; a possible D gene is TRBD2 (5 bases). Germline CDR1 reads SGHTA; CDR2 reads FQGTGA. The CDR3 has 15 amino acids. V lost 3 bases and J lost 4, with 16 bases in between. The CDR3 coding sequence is TGTGCCAGCAGCTTGGAGCCCGGGGAAATTTACGAGCAGTACTTC. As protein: CASSLEPGEIYEQYF. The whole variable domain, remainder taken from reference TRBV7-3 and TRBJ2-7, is GAGVSQTPSNKVTEKGKYVELRCDPISGHTALYWYRQSLGQGPEFLIYFQGTGAADDSGLPNDRFFAVRPEGSVSTLKIQRTERGDSAVYLCASSLEPGEIYEQYFGPGTRLTVT.

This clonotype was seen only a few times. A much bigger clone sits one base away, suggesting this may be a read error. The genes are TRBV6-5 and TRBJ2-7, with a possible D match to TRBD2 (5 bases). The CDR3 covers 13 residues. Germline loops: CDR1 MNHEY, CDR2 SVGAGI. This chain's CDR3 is CANSYGVPYEQYF. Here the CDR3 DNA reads TGTGCCAACAGTTACGGGGTCCCCTACGAGCAGTACTTC.

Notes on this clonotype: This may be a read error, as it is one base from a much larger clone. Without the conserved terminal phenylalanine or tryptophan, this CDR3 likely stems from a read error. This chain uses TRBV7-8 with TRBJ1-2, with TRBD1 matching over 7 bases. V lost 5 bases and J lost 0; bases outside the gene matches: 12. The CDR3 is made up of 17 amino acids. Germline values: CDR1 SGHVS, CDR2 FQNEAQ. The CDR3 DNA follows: TGTGCCAGCAGCGCCACAGGGGCGATAAGGCCTAACTATGGCTACACCCTC. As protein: CASSATGAIRPNYGYTL.

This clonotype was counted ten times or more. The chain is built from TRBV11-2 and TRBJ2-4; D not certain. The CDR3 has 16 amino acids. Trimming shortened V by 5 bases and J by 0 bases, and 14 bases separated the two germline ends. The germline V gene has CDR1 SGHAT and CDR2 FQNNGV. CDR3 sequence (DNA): TGTGCCAGCAGCCGCGACCTTACATTAGCCAAAAACATTCAGTACTTC. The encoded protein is CASSRDLTLAKNIQYF. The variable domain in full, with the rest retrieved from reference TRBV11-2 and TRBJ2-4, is EAGVAQSPRYKIIEKRQSVAFWCNPISGHATLYWYQQILGQGPKLLIQFQNNGVVDDSQLPKDRFSAERLKGVDSTLKIQPAKLEDSAVYLCASSRDLTLAKNIQYFGAGTRLSVL.

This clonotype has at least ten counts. The CDR3 nucleotides read TGTGCCAGCAGCACTGGACGGTTTGAAGCTTTCTTT. It yields the protein CASSTGRFEAFF. V gene TRBV27 combines with J gene TRBJ1-1; no definite D call. This CDR3 is built from 12 residues. Trimming removed 6 bases at V and 7 bases at J, with 12 bases between. CDR1 and CDR2 (germline): MNHEY, SMNVEV (reference sequence).

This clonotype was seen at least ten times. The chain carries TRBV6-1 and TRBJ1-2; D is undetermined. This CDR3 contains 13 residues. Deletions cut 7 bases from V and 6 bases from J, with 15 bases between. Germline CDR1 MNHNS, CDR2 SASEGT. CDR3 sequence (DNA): TGTGCCAGCACCCGGTCCCAAGGCCATGGCTACACCTTC. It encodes CASTRSQGHGYTF.

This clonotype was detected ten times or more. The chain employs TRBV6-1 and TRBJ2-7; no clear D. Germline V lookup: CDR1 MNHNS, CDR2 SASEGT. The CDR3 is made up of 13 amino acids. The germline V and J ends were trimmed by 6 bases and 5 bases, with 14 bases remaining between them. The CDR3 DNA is TGTGCCAGCAGCCTAGATGGGTTCAACGAGCAGTACTTC. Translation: CASSLDGFNEQYF.

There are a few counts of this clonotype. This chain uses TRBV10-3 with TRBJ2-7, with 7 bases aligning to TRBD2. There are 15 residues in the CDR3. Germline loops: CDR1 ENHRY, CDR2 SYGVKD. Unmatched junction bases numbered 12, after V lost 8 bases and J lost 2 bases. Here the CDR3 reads CAISGAGPTPYEQYF. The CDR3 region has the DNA TGTGCCATCTCGGGAGCGGGGCCTACCCCCTACGAGCAGTACTTC.

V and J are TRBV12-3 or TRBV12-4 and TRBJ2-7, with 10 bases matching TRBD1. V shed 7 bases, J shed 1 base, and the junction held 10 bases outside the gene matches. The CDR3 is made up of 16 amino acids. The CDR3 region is CASMADRDRGSYEQYF. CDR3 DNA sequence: TGTGCCAGCATGGCCGACCGGGACAGGGGTTCCTACGAGCAGTACTTC.

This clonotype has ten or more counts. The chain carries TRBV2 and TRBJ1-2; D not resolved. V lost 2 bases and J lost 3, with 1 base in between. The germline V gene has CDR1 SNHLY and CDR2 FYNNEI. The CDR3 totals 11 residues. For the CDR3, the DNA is TGTGCCAGCAGTGAACACTATGGCTACACCTTC. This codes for CASSEHYGYTF.

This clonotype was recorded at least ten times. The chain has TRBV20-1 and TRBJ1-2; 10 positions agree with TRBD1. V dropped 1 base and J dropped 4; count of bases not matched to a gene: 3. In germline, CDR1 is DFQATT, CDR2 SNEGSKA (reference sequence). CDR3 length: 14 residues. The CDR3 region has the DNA TGCAGTGCTAGAGGGACAGGGGGTGGCTATGGCTACACCTTC. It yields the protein CSARGTGGGYGYTF.

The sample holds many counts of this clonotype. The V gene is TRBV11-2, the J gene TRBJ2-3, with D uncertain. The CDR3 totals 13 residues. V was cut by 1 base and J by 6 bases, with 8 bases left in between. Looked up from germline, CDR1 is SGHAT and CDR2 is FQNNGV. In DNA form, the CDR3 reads TGTGCCAGCAGCTTAGCCGGTGGGGATACGCAGTATTTT. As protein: CASSLAGGDTQYF. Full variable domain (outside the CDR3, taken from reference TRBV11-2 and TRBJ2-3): EAGVAQSPRYKIIEKRQSVAFWCNPISGHATLYWYQQILGQGPKLLIQFQNNGVVDDSQLPKDRFSAERLKGVDSTLKIQPAKLEDSAVYLCASSLAGGDTQYFGPGTRLTVL.

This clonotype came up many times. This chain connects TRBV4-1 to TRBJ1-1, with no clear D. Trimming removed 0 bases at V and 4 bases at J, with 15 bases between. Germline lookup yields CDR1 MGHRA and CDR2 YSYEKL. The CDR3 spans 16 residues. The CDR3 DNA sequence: TGCGCCAGCAGCCAAGATCTAGGCGGATTTGGCACTGAAGCTTTCTTT. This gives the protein CASSQDLGGFGTEAFF.

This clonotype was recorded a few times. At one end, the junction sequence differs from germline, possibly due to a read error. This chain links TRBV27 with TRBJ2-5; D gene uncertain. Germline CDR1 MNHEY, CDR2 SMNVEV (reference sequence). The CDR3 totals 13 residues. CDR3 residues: CASSLAYQETQHF. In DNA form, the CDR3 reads TGTGCCAGCAGTTTGGCCTACCAAGAGACCCAGCACTTC.